Each of the 5 T cell receptor beta chains below was sequenced from the same sample in a study of regulatory T cells in long-lasting Graves disease. Time point of the sample: newly diagnosed GD, antithyroid drugs for less than 3 months. Construction of the TCR library relied on RNA isolated from PBMCs. Library construction for TCR beta used iRepertoire HTBI primers and Arm-PCR of CDR3 regions. TCRdb re-called the multiplex PCR reads through MiXCR, storing one row per CDR3 protein. The sample comprises 450,000 to 650,000 distinct CDR3 sequences, about 15% of which are singletons, and approximately 25% rests with the top ten. These data are also associated with another study on T cells in Graves' hyperthyroidism and ophthalmopathy.

The sample in question was peripheral blood mononuclear cells (PBMCs), obtained at new diagnosis, from a patient treated with antithyroid drugs. The receptors originated from a woman aged 40 to 65 with Graves disease.

This clonotype has more than one count but fewer than ten. The J gene is TRBJ1-3, the V gene TRBV9; D is undetermined. This CDR3 has 14 amino acids. V lost 3 bases, J lost 5 bases, and 12 bases lay in between. Germline assignment: CDR1 SGDLS and CDR2 YYNGEE. As DNA, the CDR3 is TGTGCCAGCAGCGCCCGGGATGTTAGAAACACCATATATTTT. As protein: CASSARDVRNTIYF.

The J gene is TRBJ1-1, the V gene TRBV28; possible D gene TRBD1, 6 bases. The germline CDR1 and CDR2 sequences are MDHEN and SYDVKM. Deletions cut 8 bases from V and 4 bases from J, with 14 bases between. CDR3 length equals 13 residues. CDR3 bases: TGTGCCAGCCACAGGGCGGCGGGCACTGAAGCTTTCTTT. This sequence encodes CASHRAAGTEAFF.

A note on this clonotype: A much more abundant neighbour one base away suggests this may be a read error. This chain links TRBV12-5 with TRBJ1-1; no reliable D call. Germline-derived CDR1 and CDR2 are LGHNT and FRNRAP. This CDR3 comprises 13 residues. CDR3 DNA sequence: TGTGCTAGTGGCCTAGGATCGAACACTAAAGCTTTCTTT. Encoded protein: CASGLGSNTKAFF.

This clonotype was counted ten times or more. This rearrangement joins TRBV12-3 or TRBV12-4 to TRBJ1-1, with 10 bases lining up with TRBD1. V gave up 1 base and J gave up 3 bases; unmatched junction bases: 5. There are 16 residues in the CDR3. CDR3 region: CASSLGRTGGYTEAFF. The DNA of the CDR3 is TGTGCCAGCAGTTTAGGGAGGACAGGGGGTTACACTGAAGCTTTCTTT.

Ten or more counts support this clonotype. V usage is TRBV6-1 and J usage is TRBJ1-5; 7 bases fit TRBD1. The CDR3 extends over 13 amino acids. Germline V gives CDR1 MNHNS, CDR2 SASEGT. The J segment lost 4 bases and the V segment lost 8 bases, leaving 5 bases of the junction unmatched. CDR3 bases: TGTGCCAGCTCGGGACAGATGAATCAGCCCCAGCATTTT. Residues: CASSGQMNQPQHF.